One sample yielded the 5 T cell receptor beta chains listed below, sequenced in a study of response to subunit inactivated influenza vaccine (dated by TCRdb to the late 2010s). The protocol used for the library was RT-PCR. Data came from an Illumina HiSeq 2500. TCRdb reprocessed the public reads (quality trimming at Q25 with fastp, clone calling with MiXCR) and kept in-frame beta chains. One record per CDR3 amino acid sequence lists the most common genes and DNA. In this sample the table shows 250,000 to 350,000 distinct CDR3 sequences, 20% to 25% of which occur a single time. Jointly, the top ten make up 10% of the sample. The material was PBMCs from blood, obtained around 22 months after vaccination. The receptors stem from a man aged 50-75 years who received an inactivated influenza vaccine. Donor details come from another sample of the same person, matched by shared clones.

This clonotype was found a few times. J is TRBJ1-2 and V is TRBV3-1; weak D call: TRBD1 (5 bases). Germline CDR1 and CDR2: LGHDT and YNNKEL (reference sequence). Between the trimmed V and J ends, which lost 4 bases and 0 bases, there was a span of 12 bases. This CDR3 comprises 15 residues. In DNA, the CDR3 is TGTGCCAGCAGCCGGGGAACAGGTGCTAACTATGGCTACACCTTC. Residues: CASSRGTGANYGYTF.

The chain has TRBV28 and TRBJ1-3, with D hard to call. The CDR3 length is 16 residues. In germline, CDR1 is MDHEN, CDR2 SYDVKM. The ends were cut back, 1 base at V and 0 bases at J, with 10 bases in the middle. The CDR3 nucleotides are TGTGCCAGCAGTTTATTGGTCAGAAGCTCTGGAAACACCATATATTTT. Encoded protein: CASSLLVRSSGNTIYF.

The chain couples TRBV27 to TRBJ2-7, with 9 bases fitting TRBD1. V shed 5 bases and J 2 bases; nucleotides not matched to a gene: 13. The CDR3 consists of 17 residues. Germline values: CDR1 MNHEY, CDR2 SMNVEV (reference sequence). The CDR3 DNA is TGTGCCAGCAGTCGACAGTTCGGGACAGGGCGAACCTACGAGCAGTACTTC. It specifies CASSRQFGTGRTYEQYF.

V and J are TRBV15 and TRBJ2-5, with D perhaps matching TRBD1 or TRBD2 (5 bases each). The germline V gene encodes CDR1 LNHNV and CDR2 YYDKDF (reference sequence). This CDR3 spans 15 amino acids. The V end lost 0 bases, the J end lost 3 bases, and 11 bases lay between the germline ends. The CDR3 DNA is TGTGCCACCAGCAGAGATGGTTTGGGGGAAGAGACCCAGTACTTC. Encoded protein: CATSRDGLGEETQYF.

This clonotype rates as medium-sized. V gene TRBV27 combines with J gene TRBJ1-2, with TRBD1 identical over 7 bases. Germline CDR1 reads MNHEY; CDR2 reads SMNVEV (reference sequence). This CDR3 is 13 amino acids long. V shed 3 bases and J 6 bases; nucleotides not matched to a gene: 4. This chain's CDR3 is CASSFRQGDGYTF. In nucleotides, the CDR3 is TGTGCCAGCAGTTTCCGACAGGGAGATGGCTACACCTTC.